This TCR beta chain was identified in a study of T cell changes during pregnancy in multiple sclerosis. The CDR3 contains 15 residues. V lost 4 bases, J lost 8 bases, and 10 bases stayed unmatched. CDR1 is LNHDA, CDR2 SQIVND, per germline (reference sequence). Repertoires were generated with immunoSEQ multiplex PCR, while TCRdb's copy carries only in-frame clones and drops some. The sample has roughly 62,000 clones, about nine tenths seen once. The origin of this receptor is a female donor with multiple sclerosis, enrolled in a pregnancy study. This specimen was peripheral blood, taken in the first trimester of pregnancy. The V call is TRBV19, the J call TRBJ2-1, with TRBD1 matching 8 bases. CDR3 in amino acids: CASSNGRGRGDEQFF. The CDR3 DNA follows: TGTGCCAGTAGTAATGGCAGGGGGCGAGGGGATGAGCAGTTCTTC.